This paragraph reports one TCR beta chain. Antigen specificity is unknown. It was with a sample-barcoded 5' primer and a J-beta primer mix that a second PCR of roughly 7 to 12 cycles was run. TCRdb re-called the 5' RACE reads with MiXCR, one entry per CDR3 protein. The data hold 1.4 million to 1.5 million distinct CDR3 sequences, with roughly 45% observed a single time. RNA extraction gave at least 5 micrograms of total RNA per sample. This sample was included in a study of blood T cells in healthy people across ages. Study results and limitations: Both naive CD4+ cell counts and diversity were greater in long-lived donors than in aged donors.

The CDR3 contains 19 residues. Trimming pared 3 bases from V and 0 bases from J, leaving 24 bases between. The germline V gene has CDR1 MDHEN and CDR2 SYDVKM. The sequencing input was blood. This sequence originates from a woman under 30 in good health. V is TRBV28 and J is TRBJ2-7; possibly TRBD1 or TRBD2 for D (5 bases each). Here the CDR3 reads CASSLSGHLSGRYSYEQYF. The CDR3 nucleotides read TGTGCCAGCAGTTTGAGCGGACATCTCTCAGGGCGGTACTCCTACGAGCAGTACTTC.